The source of this TCR beta chain is a study of T cells expressing NK-cell markers. TCRdb reprocessed the 5' RACE reads and reports one entry per CDR3 protein, with no DNA. The sample table sets out 550,000 to 600,000 distinct CDR3 sequences. The CDR3 consists of 14 residues. Per the germline V gene, CDR1 is LGHNA and CDR2 is YSLEER. The chain carries TRBV4-3 and TRBJ1-1; TCRdb's D call of TRBD1 is untestable without DNA. Specimen: blood T cells: a sorted CD56 or NKG2C T cell subset, CD4+ or CD8+ T cells, or bulk PBMC T cells (not recorded which). This receptor was obtained from a man between 18 and 29 years old in good health. The CDR3 spells CASSPQGQGTEAFF.